This passage covers 5 T cell receptor beta chains from one sample sequenced in a study of T-cell reconstitution after alpha-beta-depleted transplantation in children. The authors prepared the TCRbeta library with unique molecular identifiers. TCRdb independently ran MiXCR on the PCR reads; one entry per CDR3 protein. The sample consists of around 700,000 distinct CDR3 sequences, around 12% of them appearing once. Specimen: PBMCs, collected before TCRalphabeta/CD19-depleted stem cell transplant. Receptors originate from a girl aged 2-15 years with congenital amegakaryocytic thrombocytopenia, due to receive a stem cell transplant.

This clonotype came up many times. The V call is TRBV10-3, the J call TRBJ2-4; D is unclear. CDR1 is ENHRY, CDR2 SYGVKD, per germline. V was trimmed by 11 bases and J by 8 bases, leaving 22 bases between them. This CDR3 is 14 amino acids long. This CDR3 reads CASKREKDGYIQYF. The CDR3 DNA reads as TGTGCCTCCAAAAGGGAAAAGGACGGATACATTCAGTACTTC.

This chain connects TRBV11-2 to TRBJ2-2; D unresolved. Germline-derived CDR1 and CDR2 are SGHAT and FQNNGV. CDR3 length: 12 residues. Trimming left V 7 bases short and J 6 bases short, with 9 bases between. CDR3 bases: TGTGCCAGCACCTCAGGCTCCGGGGAGCTGTTTTTT. Protein product: CASTSGSGELFF.

The chain uses TRBV2 and TRBJ2-2, with 8 bases identical to TRBD1. The CDR3 runs to 16 residues. J was trimmed by 3 bases and V by 3 bases; bases with no gene match: 6. The V gene's germline CDR1 is SNHLY and CDR2 FYNNEI. The CDR3 sequence: CASSDLGTGDTGELFF. The CDR3 coding sequence is TGTGCCAGCAGTGATCTCGGGACAGGAGACACCGGGGAGCTGTTTTTT.

V usage is TRBV29-1 and J usage is TRBJ1-2, with TRBD1 matching over 7 bases. Germline CDR1 SQVTM, CDR2 ANQGSEA. V trimming: 3 bases; J trimming: 8 bases; junction bases outside the gene matches: 6. This CDR3 comprises 12 residues. CDR3 loop: CSVDDRVEGYTF. The CDR3 DNA reads TGCAGCGTTGACGACAGGGTGGAAGGCTACACCTTC.

In this sample, this clonotype turned up a few times. V gene TRBV20-1 combines with J gene TRBJ1-6; no reliable D call. Germline CDR1 and CDR2: DFQATT and SNEGSKA (reference sequence). Trimming shortened V by 0 bases and J by 1 base, and 13 bases separated the two germline ends. CDR3 length equals 17 residues. The CDR3 bases are TGCAGTGCTAGAGACCGGAAGGGATGGTCCTATAATTCACCCCTCCACTTT. This sequence encodes CSARDRKGWSYNSPLHF.